These T cell receptor beta chains were read from a single sample in a study of CD8 T cells in ankylosing spondylitis. TCRdb recomputed calls from the 5' RACE reads with MiXCR, one row per CDR3 protein. In the table there are around 340,000 distinct CDR3 sequences, approximately 20% of which are singletons. The sequenced sample consisted of blood, either unsorted or a sorted T cell fraction (not recorded which). Receptors originate from a male donor with ankylosing spondylitis or in good health (not recorded which). Each CDR3 is given with its conserved first and last residue. Fields, in order: clone size, V gene, J gene, D gene, CDR3 DNA, CDR3 protein. D genes are given only for firm matches. Only part of the rows carry a size: once, few, many, or a class if the clone is expanded.

few	TRBV24-1	TRBJ2-3	-	TGTGCCACGAACGAGGCTATGACAGATACGCAGTATTTT	CATNEAMTDTQYF
-	TRBV29-1	TRBJ2-2	TRBD2	TGCAGCGTTGTAGCGGGGGCGGGCACCGGGGAGCTGTTTTTT	CSVVAGAGTGELFF
-	TRBV20-1	TRBJ2-7	-	TGCAGTGCCCGACCTCGATTCTCCTACGAGCAGTACTTC	CSARPRFSYEQYF
few	TRBV28	TRBJ2-3	-	TGTGCCAGCAGTTGGGAACGGGGGCGGGGCAGCACAGATACGCAGTATTTT	CASSWERGRGSTDTQYF
-	TRBV7-3	TRBJ2-1	-	TGTGCCAGCAGCTCTCCCGCGTCCGGTGAGCAGTTCTTC	CASSSPASGEQFF
-	TRBV4-1	TRBJ1-6	-	TGCGCCAGCAGCCATGAGAGTACCTATAATTCACCCCTCCACTTT	CASSHESTYNSPLHF
few	TRBV5-1	TRBJ2-5	-	TGCGCCAGCAAGGGGTTTGGGGAGACCCAGTACTTC	CASKGFGETQYF
once	TRBV7-9	TRBJ1-2	-	TGTGCCAGCAGCTTGGGGGAACACTATGGCTACACCTTC	CASSLGEHYGYTF
few	TRBV12-3/TRBV12-4	TRBJ1-2	-	TGTGCCAGCAGGGGAGGGGAAGCTAACTATGGCTACACCTTC	CASRGGEANYGYTF
many	TRBV2	TRBJ2-7	-	TGTGCCAGCAGTGAAAGTCTAGCTGCTGAGCAGTACTTC	CASSESLAAEQYF
few	TRBV5-1	TRBJ2-3	TRBD2	TGCGCCAGCAGCTTGGAGCTAGCGGGGGGGCTGGACACAGATACGCAGTATTTT	CASSLELAGGLDTDTQYF
-	TRBV24-1	TRBJ2-2	-	TGTGCCACCAGTGCCACCCCCGGGACGCCAGGGGTGACCGGGGAGCTGTTTTTT	CATSATPGTPGVTGELFF
few	TRBV2	TRBJ2-1	TRBD2	TGTGCCAGCAGTGAATGGACTAGCGTCGATGAGCAGTTCTTC	CASSEWTSVDEQFF
-	TRBV12-3/TRBV12-4	TRBJ1-1	-	TGTGCCAGCAGTCCGCCTGGGGAGCTTGATACTTTCTTT	CASSPPGELDTFF
few	TRBV10-3	TRBJ2-5	-	TGTGCCATCAGTGACAGGGAGAGCCAAGAGACCCAGTACTTC	CAISDRESQETQYF
few	TRBV12-3/TRBV12-4	TRBJ2-1	TRBD2	TGTGCCAGCAGTCGGACTAGCGGACCCTACAATGAGCAGTTCTTC	CASSRTSGPYNEQFF
few	TRBV7-8	TRBJ1-5	TRBD1	TGTGCCAGCAGCTCCGCCGGGACAGGGTTGAGTCAGCCCCAGCATTTT	CASSSAGTGLSQPQHF
-	TRBV20-1	TRBJ2-7	TRBD1	TGCAGTGCTAGAGATCATATACAGGGGGCGGACGAGCAGTACTTC	CSARDHIQGADEQYF
few	TRBV5-1	TRBJ2-1	TRBD2	TGCGCCAGCAGCCAGATAGCGGGGGGAATCAATGAGCAGTTCTTC	CASSQIAGGINEQFF
-	TRBV11-2	TRBJ2-5	-	TGTGCCAGCAGCATCGGACAGCAGCAAGAGACCCAGTACTTC	CASSIGQQQETQYF
few	TRBV28	TRBJ2-3	TRBD2	TGTGCCAGCAGGAAATGGACTAGCGGGGACTTCACAGATACGCAGTATTTT	CASRKWTSGDFTDTQYF
-	TRBV12-3/TRBV12-4	TRBJ2-7	-	TGTGCCAGCAGCCCCCGGGACGGAAACCCCTACGAGCAGTACTTC	CASSPRDGNPYEQYF
once	TRBV7-7	TRBJ2-5	-	TGTGCTAGCAGCTTCTCACATTCTGAAGAGACCCAGTACTTC	CASSFSHSEETQYF
few	TRBV15	TRBJ2-2	-	TGTGCCACCAGCAGACCCCCGGACACCGGGGAGCTGTTTTTT	CATSRPPDTGELFF
few	TRBV2	TRBJ2-2	TRBD1	TGTGCCAGCAGTGTAGATCCCGACAGGGCGAACACCGGGGAGCTGTTTTTT	CASSVDPDRANTGELFF
-	TRBV21-1	TRBJ2-7	-	TGTGCCAGCAGCGCCCACCAAAGCCGGGACACCTATTACGAGCAGTACTTC	CASSAHQSRDTYYEQYF
few	TRBV2	TRBJ2-7	-	TGTGCCAGCAGTGGCTATCTAGCGAGGGCCACGGTTAGCTACGAGCAGTACTTC	CASSGYLARATVSYEQYF
-	TRBV24-1	TRBJ2-2	-	TGTGCCACCAGTGACGGCGCAGCCGGGGAGCTGTTTTTT	CATSDGAAGELFF
-	TRBV7-9	TRBJ2-1	-	TGTGCCAGCAGCCCTTCGGGGGACAGTAACAATGAGCAGTTCTTC	CASSPSGDSNNEQFF
few	TRBV12-3/TRBV12-4	TRBJ2-1	-	TGTGCCAGCAGTTTCGTTGTGGGTGAGCAGTTCTTC	CASSFVVGEQFF
few	TRBV10-3	TRBJ2-7	-	TGTGCCATCAGTGGACAGGAGAAAACCACCTACGAGCAGTACTTC	CAISGQEKTTYEQYF
few	TRBV24-1	TRBJ1-5	-	TGTGCCACCTCCGGGGGAAATGGCAATCAGCCCCAGCATTTT	CATSGGNGNQPQHF
-	TRBV7-9	TRBJ2-5	-	TGTGCCAGCAGCTCCGCCAGGGACCTTCAAGAGACCCAGTACTTC	CASSSARDLQETQYF
-	TRBV29-1	TRBJ2-3	-	TGCAGCGTTGTCGGGGGGCGCACAGATACGCAGTATTTT	CSVVGGRTDTQYF
-	TRBV11-2	TRBJ1-6	TRBD1	TGTGCCAGCAGCCTCGGGTGGGGGGACAGGGTGGATTCACCCCTCCACTTT	CASSLGWGDRVDSPLHF
many	TRBV12-3/TRBV12-4	TRBJ2-1	-	TGTGCCAGCAGTGTGGGGCAGGGTGGTTACAATGAGCAGTTCTTC	CASSVGQGGYNEQFF
-	TRBV4-2	TRBJ2-7	-	TGTGCCAGCAGCCAAGAGGACTGGGTCCACGAGCAGTACTTC	CASSQEDWVHEQYF
-	TRBV12-3/TRBV12-4	TRBJ2-1	TRBD2	TGTGCCCGCAGTTTTATCTCCCGTGAACTAGCGGGGGGGAATGAGCAGTTCTTC	CARSFISRELAGGNEQFF
few	TRBV7-9	TRBJ2-3	-	TGTGCCAGCAGCTTAGATCTCCGGGCAAGCACAGATACGCAGTATTTT	CASSLDLRASTDTQYF
many	TRBV12-3/TRBV12-4	TRBJ2-2	-	TGTGCCAGCAGTCCGACTGATAGGGGGGAGCTGTTTTTT	CASSPTDRGELFF
-	TRBV20-1	TRBJ1-5	-	TGCAGTGCTGAAGGGGACAGCAATCAGCCCCAGCATTTT	CSAEGDSNQPQHF
few	TRBV11-1	TRBJ2-3	-	TGTGCCAGCAGCTTACACGGACAGCCGAGAACGATCACAGATACGCAGTATTTT	CASSLHGQPRTITDTQYF
few	TRBV6-5	TRBJ2-3	TRBD2	TGTGCCAGCAGTTACGGGCCTAGCGGGTATACGCAGTATTTT	CASSYGPSGYTQYF
few	TRBV29-1	TRBJ2-2	-	TGCAGCCATAGAGGGACCTCGGGGACCGGGGAGCTGTTTTTT	CSHRGTSGTGELFF
few	TRBV29-1	TRBJ2-5	TRBD2	TGCAGCGAAGGTCCGGGGGGGAGTGGGACCCAGTACTTC	CSEGPGGSGTQYF
-	TRBV4-1	TRBJ2-7	TRBD2	TGCGCCAGCAGCCCCGGGGAGGGAACGGGGGAGCAGTACTTC	CASSPGEGTGEQYF
-	TRBV12-3/TRBV12-4	TRBJ2-5	-	TGTGCCAGCAGCCTAGGGCCGGGAACCCAAGAGACCCAGTACTTC	CASSLGPGTQETQYF
few	TRBV9	TRBJ2-7	-	TGTGCCAGCAGCCAAACCGACAGGACTTCCTACGAGCAGTACTTC	CASSQTDRTSYEQYF
-	TRBV3-1	TRBJ1-3	-	TGTGCCAGCAGCTCGGGTCCGTCGGGGGTAGGAAACACCATATATTTT	CASSSGPSGVGNTIYF
-	TRBV2	TRBJ2-5	-	TGTGCCAGCATCCAGAAAGGGTCAGAGACCCAGTACTTC	CASIQKGSETQYF
few	TRBV4-1	TRBJ1-1	-	TGCGCCAGCAGCCGGGTTTTCGACACTGAAGCTTTCTTT	CASSRVFDTEAFF
few	TRBV12-3/TRBV12-4	TRBJ2-1	TRBD1	TGTGCCAGCAGTTTAGGACAGGGGGCCATCTTC	CASSLGQGAIF
-	TRBV14	TRBJ2-7	-	TGTGCCAGCAGTCGGGGTCCATACTCCTACGAGCAGTACTTC	CASSRGPYSYEQYF
few	TRBV7-2	TRBJ2-2	-	TGTGCCAGCTGCCGGGGGCGGCAGTTGAACACCGGGGAGCTGTTTTTT	CASCRGRQLNTGELFF
few	TRBV12-3/TRBV12-4	TRBJ1-4	-	TGTGCCAGCAGTTACAGTGAAAAACTGTTTTTT	CASSYSEKLFF